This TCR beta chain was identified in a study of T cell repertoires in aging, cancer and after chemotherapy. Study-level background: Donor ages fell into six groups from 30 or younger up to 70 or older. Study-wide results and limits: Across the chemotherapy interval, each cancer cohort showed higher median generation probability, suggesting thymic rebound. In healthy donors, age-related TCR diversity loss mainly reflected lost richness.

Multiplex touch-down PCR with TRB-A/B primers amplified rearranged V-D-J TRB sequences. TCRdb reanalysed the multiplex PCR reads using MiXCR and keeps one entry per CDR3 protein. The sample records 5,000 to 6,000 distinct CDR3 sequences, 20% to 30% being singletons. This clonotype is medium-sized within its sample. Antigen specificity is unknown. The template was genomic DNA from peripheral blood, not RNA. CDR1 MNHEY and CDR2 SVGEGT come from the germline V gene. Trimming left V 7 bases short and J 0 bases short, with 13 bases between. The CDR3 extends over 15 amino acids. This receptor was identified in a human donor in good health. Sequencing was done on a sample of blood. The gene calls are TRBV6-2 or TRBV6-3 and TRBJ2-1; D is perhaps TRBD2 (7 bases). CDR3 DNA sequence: TGTGCCAGCACCACGGGGGGCCACTCCTACAATGAGCAGTTCTTC. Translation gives CASTTGGHSYNEQFF.